This T cell receptor beta chain is drawn from a study of T cells after yellow fever vaccination. Looking at the study overall: The authors prepared low-cell-number fractions using SMART-Seq v4 Ultra Low Input.

This clonotype was detected only a few times. The antigen remains unidentified. Study outcomes and limitations: Clonotypes found in both CD4 and CD8 compartments made up a small share. Re-detected after boosting: most primary clones, around 97% of CD4 and about 85% of CD8.

TCRdb reprocessed the 5' RACE reads via MiXCR and lists one record per CDR3 protein. This table holds about 350,000 distinct CDR3 sequences, more than 9% found once. CDR3 size: 14 residues. Germline lookup yields CDR1 SGHRS and CDR2 YFSETQ. V lost 2 bases to trimming and J lost 1 base, with 9 bases between them. The clonotype was recovered from a man aged 18 to 35 who received the YFV17D yellow fever vaccine. The genes are TRBV5-1 and TRBJ2-5; no firm D call. The sample was PBMCs, taken on the day of the first yellow fever vaccination. CDR3 DNA: TGCGCCAGCAGCTTAAACACCGGCCAAGAGACCCAGTACTTC. It is translated as CASSLNTGQETQYF.